The 23 T cell receptor beta chains below come from one sample, sequenced in a study of shared clonotypes between healthy human individuals. The assay was immunoSEQ multiplex PCR, and TCRdb's table has in-frame clones only and misses some. Of about 580,000 clones in the sample, nearly 98% were seen once. Naive CD8 cells lacked CD45RO, underwent positive selection for CCR7 and left out terminally differentiated effector memory CD45RA+ cells. The sequenced material came from naive CD8+ T cells sorted from blood. These receptors were collected from a man younger than 40 in good health.

J is TRBJ2-7 and V is TRBV14; D might be TRBD1 (6 bases). This CDR3 region has 14 residues. Germline V gives CDR1 SGHDN, CDR2 FVKESK. Trimming cost V 2 bases and J 4 bases, with 12 bases left between them. CDR3 in DNA: TGTGCCAGCAGCCAACGGGACACCATTTACGAGCAGTACTTC. Its translation: CASSQRDTIYEQYF.

The J gene is TRBJ2-1, the V gene TRBV7-3; no firm D call. The CDR3 contains 14 residues. Trimming took 1 base from V and 7 from J, leaving 11 bases between them. Germline-derived CDR1 and CDR2 are SGHTA and FQGTGA. The CDR3: CASSLRKSENEQFF. The CDR3 coding sequence is TGTGCCAGCAGCTTAAGAAAGAGTGAGAATGAGCAGTTCTTC. Together with reference TRBV7-3 and TRBJ2-1, the CDR3 gives the full variable domain: GAGVSQTPSNKVTEKGKYVELRCDPISGHTALYWYRQSLGQGPEFLIYFQGTGAADDSGLPNDRFFAVRPEGSVSTLKIQRTERGDSAVYLCASSLRKSENEQFFGPGTRLTVL.

CDR3 residues: CSGEDRINEQFF. CDR3 in DNA: TGCAGCGGGGAGGACAGAATCAATGAGCAGTTCTTC. The chain employs TRBV29-1 and TRBJ2-1, with D possibly called TRBD1 or TRBD2 (6 bases each). The CDR3 spans 12 residues. CDR1 SQVTM and CDR2 ANQGSEA come from the germline V gene. The ends were cut back, 7 bases at V and 6 bases at J, with 13 bases in the middle.

The genes are TRBV7-2 and TRBJ2-1, with TRBD2 as a possible D gene (5 bases). Germline CDR1 SGHTA, CDR2 FQGNSA. The V and J ends lost 5 bases and 8 bases respectively, with 19 bases between them. This CDR3 has 15 amino acids. The CDR3 nucleotides read TGTGCCAGCAGCCCAGACTGGGCCCCGAGGGATGAGCAGTTCTTC. Its translation is CASSPDWAPRDEQFF.

The count of this clone is one. The chain joins TRBV7-9 to TRBJ2-5; TRBD2 matches at 7 bases. The germline V gene has CDR1 SEHNR and CDR2 FQNEAQ (reference sequence). Trimming cost V 5 bases and J 7 bases; bases outside gene matches: 13. This CDR3 has 15 residues. CDR3 nucleotide sequence: TGTGCCAGCAGCCCGCCTAGCGGTGGGCTGGGGACCCAGTACTTC. Protein product: CASSPPSGGLGTQYF. The full variable domain, rest sourced from reference TRBV7-9 and TRBJ2-5, is DTGVSQNPRHKITKRGQNVTFRCDPISEHNRLYWYRQTLGQGPEFLTYFQNEAQLEKSRLLSDRFSAERPKGSFSTLEIQRTEQGDSAMYLCASSPPSGGLGTQYFGPGTRLLVL.

The gene calls are TRBV7-2 and TRBJ2-2; D unclear. CDR1 is SGHTA, CDR2 FQGNSA, per germline. CDR3 length equals 13 residues. Trimming removed 5 bases at V and 1 base at J, with 5 bases between. The CDR3: CASSIGNTGELFF. In DNA form, the CDR3 reads TGTGCCAGCAGCATCGGGAACACCGGGGAGCTGTTTTTT.

This chain uses TRBV6-1 with TRBJ1-4; D not certain. With 4 bases removed from V and 0 bases from J, the gap between germline ends came to 12 bases. The CDR3 spans 16 residues. Germline CDR1 MNHNS, CDR2 SASEGT. CDR3 residues: CASSVTWTATNEKLFF. In DNA form, the CDR3 reads TGTGCCAGCAGTGTCACATGGACGGCAACTAATGAAAAACTGTTTTTT.

The CDR3 is CASSPGRTGNQPQHF. The CDR3 nucleotides are TGTGCCAGCAGCCCCGGGCGGACAGGAAATCAGCCCCAGCATTTT. This chain uses TRBV9 with TRBJ1-5; 7 bases fit TRBD1. The CDR3 covers 15 residues. Germline V CDR1 and CDR2: SGDLS, YYNGEE. Trimming removed 4 bases from V and 4 bases from J; junction bases left unmatched: 8.

V and J are TRBV14 and TRBJ1-2, with D maybe TRBD1 (5 bases). V gave up 3 bases and J gave up 4 bases, with 12 bases separating them. Germline CDR1 is SGHDN and CDR2 is FVKESK. The CDR3 sequence is 14 residues long. CDR3 sequence (DNA): TGTGCCAGCAGCCAGTCGGGAACAGGCTATGGCTACACCTTC. This gives the protein CASSQSGTGYGYTF.

The chain recombines TRBV7-9 with TRBJ1-3, with D uncertain. Germline assignment: CDR1 SEHNR and CDR2 FQNEAQ (reference sequence). V dropped 5 bases and J dropped 0 bases, with 11 bases sitting between them. The CDR3 extends over 15 amino acids. CDR3 nucleotides: TGTGCCAGCAGCGCCTCCCCGAACTCTGGAAACACCATATATTTT. As protein: CASSASPNSGNTIYF.

The CDR3 reads CASTELAGSDTQYF. The CDR3, as DNA: TGTGCCAGCACAGAGTTAGCGGGCTCAGATACGCAGTATTTT. The rearrangement joins TRBV11-2 to TRBJ2-3; 7 nucleotides align to TRBD2. Germline loops: CDR1 SGHAT, CDR2 FQNNGV. V lost 7 bases to trimming and J lost 4 bases; unmatched junction nucleotides: 8. CDR3 size: 14 residues.

This clone was found once. The genes are TRBV27 and TRBJ2-7, with 12 positions matching TRBD2. Germline V CDR1 and CDR2: MNHEY, SMNVEV (reference sequence). The CDR3 spans 15 residues. Germline trimming cut 4 bases from V and 3 bases from J; bases unmatched to any gene: 4. The CDR3 DNA is TGTGCCAGCAGTTGGTCGACTAGCGGGAGCTACGAGCAGTACTTC. Protein: CASSWSTSGSYEQYF.

V and J are TRBV5-1 and TRBJ2-1, with D possibly being TRBD2 (6 bases). The CDR3 extends over 16 amino acids. Looked up from germline, CDR1 is SGHRS and CDR2 is YFSETQ. Trimming removed 0 bases from V and 6 bases from J, with 16 bases in between. The CDR3 DNA reads as TGCGCCAGCAGCTTGGAATGGACTAAGGACGCCAATGAGCAGTTCTTC. This translates into CASSLEWTKDANEQFF.

CDR3 protein: CSVVGLAGGSTSYNEQFF. In DNA form, the CDR3 reads TGCAGCGTTGTTGGGCTAGCGGGAGGGTCGACGTCCTACAATGAGCAGTTCTTC. The chain uses TRBV29-1 and TRBJ2-1; 12 positions match TRBD2. CDR1 is SQVTM and CDR2 is ANQGSEA in the germline V gene. The CDR3 totals 18 residues. V was clipped by 4 bases and J by 1 base; unmatched bases: 11.

The chain carries TRBV7-6 and TRBJ1-2; possible D gene TRBD1, 5 bases. This CDR3 has 15 amino acids. Trimming shortened V by 0 bases and J by 6 bases, and 14 bases separated the two germline ends. The germline CDR1 and CDR2 sequences are SGHVS and FNYEAQ. DNA of the CDR3: TGTGCCAGCAGCTTAGCAGCCGGGACTTATGATGGCTACACCTTC. Protein product: CASSLAAGTYDGYTF.

This rearrangement joins TRBV29-1 to TRBJ2-2, with 7 positions matching TRBD2. CDR1 and CDR2 (germline): SQVTM, ANQGSEA. The length of the CDR3 is 14 residues. Unmatched junction bases numbered 7, after V lost 5 bases and J lost 4 bases. CDR3 sequence: CSVSGAFGTGELFF. Written as DNA, the CDR3 is TGCAGCGTTAGCGGGGCCTTTGGCACCGGGGAGCTGTTTTTT.

The chain recombines TRBV7-9 with TRBJ2-1; weak D call: TRBD2 (6 bases). V was clipped by 5 bases and J by 4 bases, with 15 bases between them. CDR1 is SEHNR, CDR2 FQNEAQ, per germline (reference sequence). CDR3 size: 15 residues. CDR3 bases: TGTGCCAGCAGCACCACCGGGACTGATTACAATGAGCAGTTCTTC. This codes for CASSTTGTDYNEQFF.

V and J are TRBV7-2 and TRBJ1-2; D remains ambiguous. The ends were cut back, 5 bases at V and 1 base at J, with 20 bases in the middle. CDR1 and CDR2 from the germline V gene are SGHTA and FQGNSA. The CDR3 has 17 amino acids. The DNA for the CDR3 is TGTGCCAGCAGCCAATTCGTAGTGACCGGGGATAACTATGGCTACACCTTC. Protein: CASSQFVVTGDNYGYTF.

The table lists this clone with a count of one. Other DNA sequences from this sample encode an identical CDR3 as well. V usage is TRBV5-1 and J usage is TRBJ2-7, with D unresolved. V was cut by 0 bases and J by 5 bases, with 6 bases left in between. CDR3 length: 12 residues. The germline gives CDR1 SGHRS, CDR2 YFSETQ. This CDR3 reads CASSLAGDEQYF. The CDR3 DNA sequence: TGCGCCAGCAGCTTGGCCGGCGACGAGCAGTACTTC.

This chain joins TRBV9 and TRBJ2-2; TRBD2 might be the D (6 bases). This CDR3 has 14 residues. V was cut by 3 bases and J by 7 bases, with 13 bases left in between. Germline V gene lookup returns CDR1 SGDLS and CDR2 YYNGEE. Written as DNA, the CDR3 is TGTGCCAGCAGCGATTCCGGGAGCCACGGGGAGCTGTTTTTT. It specifies CASSDSGSHGELFF.

The chain couples TRBV11-2 to TRBJ1-5; D gene ambiguous. This CDR3 has 15 amino acids. The V end lost 5 bases, the J end lost 2 bases, and 13 bases lay between the germline ends. Germline CDR1 and CDR2: SGHAT and FQNNGV. In DNA form, the CDR3 reads TGTGCCAGCAGCAATAGTGGGTTGGGCAATCAGCCCCAGCATTTT. Amino acids: CASSNSGLGNQPQHF. The variable domain in full, with the rest retrieved from reference TRBV11-2 and TRBJ1-5, is EAGVAQSPRYKIIEKRQSVAFWCNPISGHATLYWYQQILGQGPKLLIQFQNNGVVDDSQLPKDRFSAERLKGVDSTLKIQPAKLEDSAVYLCASSNSGLGNQPQHFGDGTRLSIL.

This clone was seen a single time. The CDR3 protein is CASLVGQGSYEQYF. Here the CDR3 DNA reads TGTGCCAGCCTCGTAGGACAGGGGTCCTACGAGCAGTACTTC. The rearrangement uses TRBV6-5 and TRBJ2-7, with TRBD1 matching over 9 bases. CDR3 size: 14 residues. The V segment lost 8 bases and the J segment 1 base; nucleotides outside the gene matches: 6. From germline, CDR1 is MNHEY and CDR2 SVGAGI.

The chain links TRBV6-1 to TRBJ2-1; no clear D. The CDR3 covers 15 residues. Germline CDR1 and CDR2: MNHNS and SASEGT. Trimming removed 6 bases at V and 3 bases at J, with 15 bases between. For the CDR3, the DNA is TGTGCCAGCAGGCCCCCATGGAACTACTACAATGAGCAGTTCTTC. Translating it yields CASRPPWNYYNEQFF.